The present T cell receptor (beta chain) was sequenced within a study of cytotoxic CD8 clonotypes in ibrutinib-treated CLL. Study as a whole: After a median roughly twelve months on treatment (6 to 36), response samples were drawn.

This CDR3 is built from 15 residues. Germline V CDR1 and CDR2: MGHRA, YSYEKL. V lost 0 bases and J lost 6, with 14 bases in between. Some clones are missing from TCRdb's copy, which holds only in-frame ones; the method was immunoSEQ multiplex PCR. The data show around 15,000 clones, less than 80% seen once. The gene calls are TRBV4-1 and TRBJ2-5, with D possibly being TRBD2 (7 bases). The sequence came from a human donor with chronic lymphocytic leukemia. The sample was PBMCs, taken before ibrutinib treatment. In DNA, the CDR3 is TGCGCCAGCAGCCAAGATATAGGGGGGGAAAAGACCCAGTACTTC. Its protein is CASSQDIGGEKTQYF.